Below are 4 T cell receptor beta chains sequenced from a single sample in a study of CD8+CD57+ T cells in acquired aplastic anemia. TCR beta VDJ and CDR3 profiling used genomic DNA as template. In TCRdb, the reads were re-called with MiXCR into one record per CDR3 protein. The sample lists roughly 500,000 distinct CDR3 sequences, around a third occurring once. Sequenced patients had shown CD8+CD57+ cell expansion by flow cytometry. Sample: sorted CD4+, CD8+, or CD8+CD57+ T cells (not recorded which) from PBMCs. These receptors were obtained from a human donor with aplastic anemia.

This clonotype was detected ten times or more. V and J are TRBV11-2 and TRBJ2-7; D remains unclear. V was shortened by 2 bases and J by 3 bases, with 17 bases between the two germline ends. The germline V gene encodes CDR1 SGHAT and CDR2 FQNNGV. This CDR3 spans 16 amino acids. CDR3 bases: TGTGCCAGCAGCTTAATGCTTCCACCCCCTCACTACGAGCAGTACTTC. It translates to CASSLMLPPPHYEQYF. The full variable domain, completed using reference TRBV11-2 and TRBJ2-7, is EAGVAQSPRYKIIEKRQSVAFWCNPISGHATLYWYQQILGQGPKLLIQFQNNGVVDDSQLPKDRFSAERLKGVDSTLKIQPAKLEDSAVYLCASSLMLPPPHYEQYFGPGTRLTVT.

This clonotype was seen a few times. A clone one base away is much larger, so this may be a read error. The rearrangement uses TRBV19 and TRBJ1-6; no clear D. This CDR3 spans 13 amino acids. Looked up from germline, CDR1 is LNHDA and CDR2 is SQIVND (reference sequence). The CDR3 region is CASSETGVSLLHF. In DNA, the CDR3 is TGTGCCAGTAGTGAAACCGGGGTATCACTCCTCCACTTT.

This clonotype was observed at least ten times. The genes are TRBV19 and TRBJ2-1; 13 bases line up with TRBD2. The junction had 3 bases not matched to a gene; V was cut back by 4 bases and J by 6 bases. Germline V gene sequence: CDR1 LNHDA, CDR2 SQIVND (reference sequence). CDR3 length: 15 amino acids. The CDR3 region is CASSRTSGSSNEQFF. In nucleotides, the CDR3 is TGTGCCAGTAGTAGGACTAGCGGGAGCAGCAATGAGCAGTTCTTC.

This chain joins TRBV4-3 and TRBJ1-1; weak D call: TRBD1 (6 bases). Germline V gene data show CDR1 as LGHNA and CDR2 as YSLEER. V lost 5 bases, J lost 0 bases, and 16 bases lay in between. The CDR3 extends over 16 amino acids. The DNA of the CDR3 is TGCGCCAGCAGCTCCGGAGGGGGGGCGCTGAACACTGAAGCTTTCTTT. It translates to CASSSGGGALNTEAFF.